The next 15 T cell receptor beta chains were all read from a single sample in a study of PD-L1 blockade in urothelial cancer (dated by TCRdb to between 2016 and 2019). The library was built by means of the immunoSEQ multiplex PCR assay. Drawn from immuneACCESS, this table holds only the in-frame rearrangements with V and J called that TCRdb kept. Clones are partly lost; checked studies trace under half to an unresolved V gene and leave the rest unexplained. This sample is represented by 70,000 or so clones; approximately 81% of them were singletons. About 4.5% of the sample comes from the top ten. Sequencing used PBMCs, obtained around atezolizumab (anti-PD-L1) treatment. The source is an older man with urothelial cancer.

The chain has TRBV28 and TRBJ2-2; 8 bases align to TRBD2. The V segment lost 5 bases and the J segment 1 base; nucleotides outside the gene matches: 6. Germline V gene sequence: CDR1 MDHEN, CDR2 SYDVKM. The length of the CDR3 is 16 residues. The CDR3 region has the DNA TGTGCCAGCAGTCAGTCCGGGGGGGGGAACACCGGGGAGCTGTTTTTT. It encodes CASSQSGGGNTGELFF.

The chain uses TRBV28 and TRBJ2-7, with TRBD1 matching 12 bases. The V segment lost 10 bases and the J segment 4 bases; nucleotides outside the gene matches: 5. Germline assignment: CDR1 MDHEN and CDR2 SYDVKM. This CDR3 has 13 residues. The DNA for the CDR3 is TGTGCCACCCAGGGACAGGGGGCGTACGAGCAGTACTTC. Translated: CATQGQGAYEQYF.

This chain links TRBV2 with TRBJ2-3; 9 nucleotides align to TRBD2. The CDR3 runs to 13 residues. The ends lost 6 bases at V and 4 bases at J; junction bases unmatched: 2. Germline V lookup: CDR1 SNHLY, CDR2 FYNNEI. The CDR3 bases are TGTGCCAGCAGAGCGGGAGGATCAGATACGCAGTATTTT. Translated: CASRAGGSDTQYF.

Written as DNA, the CDR3 is TGTGCCAGCAGGGGGGCCGGGACAGTTTACGAGCAGTACTTC. It specifies CASRGAGTVYEQYF. The V and J genes are TRBV6-1 and TRBJ2-7; TRBD1 matches at 7 bases. V was clipped by 6 bases and J by 4 bases; unmatched bases: 9. The CDR3 extends over 14 amino acids. Germline values: CDR1 MNHNS, CDR2 SASEGT.

V gene TRBV5-1 combines with J gene TRBJ2-7, with 9 positions matching TRBD1. This CDR3 region has 15 residues. Germline-derived CDR1 and CDR2 are SGHRS and YFSETQ. The V and J ends lost 4 bases and 2 bases, in that order; junction bases with no gene match: 7. The CDR3 region has the DNA TGCGCCAGCAGCCCGCGGACAGGGGCGACCTACGAGCAGTACTTC. It translates to CASSPRTGATYEQYF.

The rearrangement links TRBV29-1 to TRBJ2-2; D not certain. Germline lookup yields CDR1 SQVTM and CDR2 ANQGSEA. CDR3 length: 12 amino acids. V lost 4 bases to trimming and J lost 0 bases, with 3 bases between them. CDR3 DNA sequence: TGCAGCGTTGCCGCGAACACCGGGGAGCTGTTTTTT. Translating it yields CSVAANTGELFF.

This sequence joins TRBV28 and TRBJ1-4; D uncertain. The CDR3 has 13 amino acids. Germline V CDR1 and CDR2: MDHEN, SYDVKM. The CDR3 DNA sequence: TGTGCTAGCGAGGCTATTGGTTATGAAAAACTGTTTTTT. Translating it yields CASEAIGYEKLFF.

The genes are TRBV7-9 and TRBJ1-1, with 7 bases fitting TRBD1. Germline CDR1 and CDR2: SEHNR and FQNEAQ (reference sequence). The CDR3 is 14 residues long. Trimming took 5 bases from V and 1 from J; bases not matched to a gene: 4. CDR3 sequence: CASSPGTANTEAFF. The CDR3, as DNA: TGTGCCAGCAGCCCCGGGACAGCGAACACTGAAGCTTTCTTT.

J is TRBJ1-1 and V is TRBV19; D uncertain. CDR3 length equals 12 residues. Germline V gene data show CDR1 as LNHDA and CDR2 as SQIVND (reference sequence). V was trimmed by 5 bases and J by 10 bases, leaving 14 bases between them. The CDR3 reads CASSPRREVAFF. The CDR3 DNA reads TGTGCCAGTAGTCCGCGCCGAGAAGTAGCTTTCTTT.

This clone was seen a handful of times. The chain links TRBV30 to TRBJ1-5, with TRBD1 matching 7 bases. Germline V gene lookup returns CDR1 GTSNPN and CDR2 SVGIG (reference sequence). Trimming cost V 1 base and J 6 bases; bases outside gene matches: 6. The CDR3 runs to 14 residues. The CDR3, as DNA: TGTGCCTGGAGTGGGGGGACAGTCGGTCAGCCCCAGCATTTT. This gives the protein CAWSGGTVGQPQHF. Based on the CDR3 plus reference TRBV30 and TRBJ1-5, the full variable domain is SQTIHQWPATLVQPVGSPLSLECTVEGTSNPNLYWYRQAAGRGLQLLFYSVGIGQISSEVPQNLSASRPQDRQFILSSKKLLLSDSGFYLCAWSGGTVGQPQHFGDGTRLSIL.

The chain joins TRBV6-5 to TRBJ1-2; TRBD1 is a possible D gene (5 bases). In germline, CDR1 is MNHEY, CDR2 SVGAGI. CDR3 length equals 15 residues. Trimming shortened V by 2 bases and J by 8 bases, and 18 bases separated the two germline ends. The CDR3 region is CASSYVTGPGRGYTF. For the CDR3, the DNA is TGTGCCAGCAGTTACGTTACGGGCCCAGGGAGGGGCTACACCTTC.

This clone came up once. The chain carries TRBV19 and TRBJ1-5; D is perhaps TRBD1 (5 bases). Germline V gives CDR1 LNHDA, CDR2 SQIVND (reference sequence). The V gene lost 5 bases and the J gene lost 0 bases, with 14 bases spanning the gap. The CDR3 loop spans 16 amino acids. CDR3 sequence reads: CASSALGGSSNQPQHF. Written as DNA, the CDR3 is TGTGCCAGTAGTGCCCTGGGGGGATCTAGCAATCAGCCCCAGCATTTT.

The J gene is TRBJ2-3, the V gene TRBV11-2; 8 bases fit TRBD2. V shed 1 base and J 3 bases; nucleotides not matched to a gene: 6. Germline CDR1 SGHAT, CDR2 FQNNGV. This CDR3 has 16 amino acids. CDR3 bases: TGTGCCAGCAGCTTAGCGGCGGGAGGTAGAACAGATACGCAGTATTTT. This gives the protein CASSLAAGGRTDTQYF.

The V and J genes are TRBV4-1 and TRBJ2-7, with TRBD1 matching over 9 bases. Germline V gives CDR1 MGHRA, CDR2 YSYEKL. This CDR3 contains 17 residues. J lost 2 bases, V lost 4 bases, and 12 bases had no gene match. CDR3 region: CASSRLAGTGTPYEQYF. The CDR3 nucleotides are TGCGCCAGCAGCCGCCTCGCCGGGACAGGGACCCCCTACGAGCAGTACTTC.

The gene calls are TRBV18 and TRBJ2-1; 11 bases agree with TRBD2. The V and J ends lost 5 bases and 4 bases, in that order; junction bases with no gene match: 7. Germline V gene lookup returns CDR1 KGHSH and CDR2 LQKENI. The length of the CDR3 is 16 residues. The CDR3 coding sequence is TGTGCCAGCTCATCGGCGACTAGCGGGACATACAATGAGCAGTTCTTC. This gives the protein CASSSATSGTYNEQFF.